A single count supports the clone carrying this TCR beta chain. The data derive from a study of blood T cell repertoires in COVID-19. Study-wide context: The United States, Italy and Spain were the sources of the acute and convalescent COVID-19 samples. Sources were T cells, B-cell-depleted T cells, or PBMCs; the material itself was cDNA or gDNA.

In the authors' methods: Quantification of nucleated cells was approximated via reference gene primer amplification. Using immunoSEQ multiplex PCR, the repertoire was profiled, and TCRdb retains in-frame clones only, with some absent. The V and J calls and clone size were taken over from that table, and D and trimming were inferred from the DNA. The sample lists 110,000 or so clones, roughly 84% occurring once. In germline, CDR1 is MNHEY, CDR2 SVGAGI. V lost 3 bases and J lost 2; bases outside the gene matches: 6. The CDR3 has 15 residues. The sequenced material came from peripheral blood. The chain joins TRBV6-5 to TRBJ2-7; 8 bases line up with TRBD1. The TCR sequence derives from a woman aged 65 to 85 who had recovered from COVID-19. The CDR3 DNA is TGTGCCAGCAGTTATTACAGGGGGACCCCCTACGAGCAGTACTTC. Its protein is CASSYYRGTPYEQYF.